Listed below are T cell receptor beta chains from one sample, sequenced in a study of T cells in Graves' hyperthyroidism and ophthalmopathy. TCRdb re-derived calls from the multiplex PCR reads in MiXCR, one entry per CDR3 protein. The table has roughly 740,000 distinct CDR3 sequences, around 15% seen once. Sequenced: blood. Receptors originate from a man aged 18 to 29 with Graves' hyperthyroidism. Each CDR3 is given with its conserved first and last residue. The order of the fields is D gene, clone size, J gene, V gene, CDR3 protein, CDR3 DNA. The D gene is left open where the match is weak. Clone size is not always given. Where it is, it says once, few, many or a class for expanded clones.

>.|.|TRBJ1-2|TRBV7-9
CALRVSGYGYTF
TGTGCCCTTAGGGTATCCGGATATGGCTACACCTTC
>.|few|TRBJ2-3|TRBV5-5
CASSLEWGSDTQYF
TGTGCCAGCAGCTTGGAGTGGGGCTCAGATACGCAGTATTTT
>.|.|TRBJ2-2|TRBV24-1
CATKGRGGELFF
TGTGCCACCAAGGGGCGAGGCGGGGAGCTGTTTTTT
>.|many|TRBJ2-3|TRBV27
CASSPCTDTQYF
TGTGCCAGCAGTCCCTGCACAGATACGCAGTATTTT
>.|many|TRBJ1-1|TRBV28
CASRGQVAFF
TGTGCCAGCCGGGGGCAGGTAGCTTTCTTT
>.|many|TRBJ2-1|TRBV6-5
CASSYGGGGPKEQFF
TGTGCCAGCAGTTACGGTGGAGGGGGACCCAAGGAGCAGTTCTTC
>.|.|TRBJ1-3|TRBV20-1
CSARDQTVGNTIYF
TGCAGTGCTAGAGATCAGACAGTTGGAAACACCATATATTTT
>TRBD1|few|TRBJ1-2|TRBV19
CASSPGGYYGYTF
TGTGCCAGTAGTCCAGGGGGCTACTATGGCTACACCTTC
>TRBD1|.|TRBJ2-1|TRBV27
CASRRQGGRNEQFF
TGTGCCAGCCGGAGACAGGGGGGTCGCAATGAGCAGTTCTTC
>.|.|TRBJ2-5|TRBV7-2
CASSSVRGPETQYF
TGTGCCAGCAGCTCCGTACGGGGCCCTGAGACCCAGTACTTC
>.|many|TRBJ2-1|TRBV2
CASSEGERDIYNEQFF
TGTGCCAGCAGTGAAGGGGAGCGGGACATCTACAATGAGCAGTTCTTC
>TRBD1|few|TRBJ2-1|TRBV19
CASSIDPRGHMSYNEQFF
TGTGCCAGTAGTATAGATCCGAGGGGGCATATGTCCTACAATGAGCAGTTCTTC
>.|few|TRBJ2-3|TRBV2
CASSESYATQYF
TGTGCCAGCAGTGAATCCTACGCTACGCAGTATTTT
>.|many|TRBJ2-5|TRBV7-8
CASSSSPGGQETQYF
TGTGCCAGCAGCTCATCCCCGGGTGGTCAAGAGACCCAGTACTTC
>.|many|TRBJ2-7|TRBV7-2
CASSLGDEREQYF
TGTGCCAGCAGCTTGGGGGATGAACGCGAGCAGTACTTC
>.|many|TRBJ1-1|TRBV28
CASSTGALNTEAFF
TGTGCCAGCAGTACGGGGGCCCTGAACACTGAAGCTTTCTTT
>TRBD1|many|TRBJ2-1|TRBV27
CASRDQGAYNEQFF
TGTGCCAGCAGGGATCAGGGGGCGTACAATGAGCAGTTCTTC
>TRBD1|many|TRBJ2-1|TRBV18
CASSRDRVKGEQFF
TGTGCCAGCTCACGGGACAGGGTTAAGGGTGAGCAGTTCTTC
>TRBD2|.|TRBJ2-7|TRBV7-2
CASSARLAAYEQYF
TGTGCCAGCAGCGCTCGACTAGCGGCCTACGAGCAGTACTTC
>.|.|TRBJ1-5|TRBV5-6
CASSLKGLGQPQHF
TGTGCCAGCAGCTTGAAGGGGTTGGGTCAGCCCCAGCATTTT
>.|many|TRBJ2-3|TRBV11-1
CASSEGADTQYF
TGTGCCAGCAGCGAAGGGGCAGATACGCAGTATTTT
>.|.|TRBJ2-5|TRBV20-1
CSAISPRVDRETQYF
TGCAGTGCGATCTCCCCACGGGTGGATCGGGAGACCCAGTACTTC
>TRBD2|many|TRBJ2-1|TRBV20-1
CSARASGRTNEQFF
TGCAGTGCTAGAGCTAGCGGGAGGACCAATGAGCAGTTCTTC
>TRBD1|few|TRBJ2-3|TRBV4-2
CASSQSKGAVTQYF
TGTGCCAGCAGCCAAAGTAAGGGGGCAGTTACGCAGTATTTT
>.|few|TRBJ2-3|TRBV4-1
CASSFGGGGTDTQYF
TGCGCCAGCAGCTTCGGGGGCGGGGGCACAGATACGCAGTATTTT
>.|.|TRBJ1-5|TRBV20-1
CSASSVGNQPQHF
TGCAGTGCTAGCTCGGTCGGCAATCAGCCCCAGCATTTT
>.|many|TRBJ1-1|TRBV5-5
CASSSSGGAEAFF
TGTGCCAGCAGCTCCAGTGGAGGGGCTGAAGCTTTCTTT
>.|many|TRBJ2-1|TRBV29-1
CSVGSNEQFF
TGCAGCGTTGGCAGCAATGAGCAGTTCTTC
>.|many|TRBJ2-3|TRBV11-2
CASSPPGRKNTQYF
TGTGCCAGCAGCCCCCCCGGACGGAAGAATACGCAGTATTTT
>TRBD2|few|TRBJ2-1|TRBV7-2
CASSLGLAFYNEQFF
TGTGCCAGCAGCTTGGGACTAGCGTTCTACAATGAGCAGTTCTTC
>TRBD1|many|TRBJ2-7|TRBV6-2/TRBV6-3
CASSSQGASSYEQYF
TGTGCCAGCAGTTCCCAGGGGGCGAGCTCCTACGAGCAGTACTTC
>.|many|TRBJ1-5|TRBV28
CASRGGFGNQPQHF
TGTGCCAGCAGGGGGGGGTTTGGCAATCAGCCCCAGCATTTT
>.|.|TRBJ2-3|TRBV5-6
CASSLARGAEIATDTQYF
TGTGCCAGCAGCTTGGCTAGGGGGGCAGAAATCGCCACAGATACGCAGTATTTT
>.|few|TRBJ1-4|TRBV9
CASSGGGGIEKLFF
TGTGCCAGCAGCGGCGGGGGCGGAATCGAAAAACTGTTTTTT
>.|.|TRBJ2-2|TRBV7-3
CASSLYTTRGTGELFF
TGTGCCAGCAGCTTGTATACGACGCGCGGCACCGGGGAGCTGTTTTTT
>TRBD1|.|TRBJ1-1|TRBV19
CASSIQGAYTEAFF
TGTGCCAGTAGTATACAGGGGGCCTACACTGAAGCTTTCTTT
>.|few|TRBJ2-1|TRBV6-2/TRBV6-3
CASSPDPAEQFF
TGTGCCAGCAGTCCCGACCCAGCTGAGCAGTTCTTC
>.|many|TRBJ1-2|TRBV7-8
CASSLAQHYGYTF
TGTGCCAGCAGCTTAGCCCAGCACTATGGCTACACCTTC
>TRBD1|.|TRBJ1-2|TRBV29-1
CSVESGTGEGYTF
TGCAGCGTTGAAAGTGGTACAGGGGAAGGCTACACCTTC
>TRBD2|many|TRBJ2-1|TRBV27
CASSQGRTSGRGNEQFF
TGTGCCAGCAGCCAGGGGCGGACTAGCGGGAGAGGGAATGAGCAGTTCTTC
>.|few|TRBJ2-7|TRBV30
CAWTRDLTYEQYF
TGTGCCTGGACCCGGGATTTGACCTACGAGCAGTACTTC
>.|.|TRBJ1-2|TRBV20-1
CSAREAGFASDGYTF
TGCAGTGCTAGAGAGGCGGGGTTTGCGTCGGATGGCTACACCTTC
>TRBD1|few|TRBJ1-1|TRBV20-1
CSARRDSNMNTEAFF
TGCAGTGCTAGAAGGGACAGTAATATGAACACTGAAGCTTTCTTT
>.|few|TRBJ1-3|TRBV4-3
CASSQDSEISGNTIYF
TGCGCCAGCAGCCAAGATTCGGAAATATCTGGAAACACCATATATTTT
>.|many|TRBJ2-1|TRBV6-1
CASSQNWLEDYNEQFF
TGTGCCAGCAGTCAAAATTGGCTAGAGGACTACAATGAGCAGTTCTTC
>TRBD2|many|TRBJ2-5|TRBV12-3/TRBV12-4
CASSPLGSGRETQYF
TGTGCCAGCAGTCCCTTGGGGAGCGGGAGAGAGACCCAGTACTTC
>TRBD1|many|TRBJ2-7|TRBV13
CASSKPGTGLSYEQYF
TGTGCCAGCAGCAAACCCGGGACAGGGCTCTCCTACGAGCAGTACTTC
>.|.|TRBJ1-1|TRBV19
CASRSPSETEAFF
TGTGCCAGTAGGTCCCCGTCAGAAACTGAAGCTTTCTTT
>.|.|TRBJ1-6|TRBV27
CASSSGSYSPLHF
TGTGCCAGCAGTTCGGGCAGTTATTCACCCCTCCACTTT
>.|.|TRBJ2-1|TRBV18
CASADSSYNEQFF
TGTGCCAGCGCGGACAGTTCCTACAATGAGCAGTTCTTC
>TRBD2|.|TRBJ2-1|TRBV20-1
CSARSRASGYNEQFF
TGTAGTGCGCGAAGCCGGGCTAGCGGGTATAATGAGCAGTTCTTC
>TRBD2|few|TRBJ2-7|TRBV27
CASSSRVTSGSVVYEQYF
TGTGCCAGCAGTTCCAGGGTGACTAGCGGGAGTGTGGTCTACGAGCAGTACTTC
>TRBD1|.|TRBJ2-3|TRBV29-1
CSVEDRQGATDTQYF
TGCAGCGTTGAAGACCGACAGGGGGCCACAGATACGCAGTATTTT
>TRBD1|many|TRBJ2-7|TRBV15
CATSRDRQGAQGEQYF
TGTGCCACCAGCAGAGATCGACAGGGGGCTCAGGGCGAGCAGTACTTC
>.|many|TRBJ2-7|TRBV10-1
CASSAGQAYEQYF
TGCGCCAGCAGTGCGGGACAAGCCTACGAGCAGTACTTC
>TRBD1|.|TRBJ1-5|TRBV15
CATSGSTGISNQPQHF
TGTGCCACCAGCGGGTCGACAGGGATTAGCAATCAGCCCCAGCATTTT
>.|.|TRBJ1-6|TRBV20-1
CSARPARVNSPLHF
TGCAGTGCGAGACCGGCCAGGGTTAATTCACCCCTCCACTTT
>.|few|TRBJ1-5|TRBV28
CASSFLGNHQPQHF
TGTGCCAGCAGTTTTCTAGGGAACCATCAGCCCCAGCATTTT
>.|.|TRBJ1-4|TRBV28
CASNKRGKTETTNEKLFF
TGTGCCAGCAACAAACGGGGCAAAACGGAGACAACTAATGAAAAACTGTTTTTT
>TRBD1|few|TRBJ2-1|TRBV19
CASSIDRDDYNEQFF
TGTGCCAGTAGCATTGACAGGGACGACTACAATGAGCAGTTCTTC